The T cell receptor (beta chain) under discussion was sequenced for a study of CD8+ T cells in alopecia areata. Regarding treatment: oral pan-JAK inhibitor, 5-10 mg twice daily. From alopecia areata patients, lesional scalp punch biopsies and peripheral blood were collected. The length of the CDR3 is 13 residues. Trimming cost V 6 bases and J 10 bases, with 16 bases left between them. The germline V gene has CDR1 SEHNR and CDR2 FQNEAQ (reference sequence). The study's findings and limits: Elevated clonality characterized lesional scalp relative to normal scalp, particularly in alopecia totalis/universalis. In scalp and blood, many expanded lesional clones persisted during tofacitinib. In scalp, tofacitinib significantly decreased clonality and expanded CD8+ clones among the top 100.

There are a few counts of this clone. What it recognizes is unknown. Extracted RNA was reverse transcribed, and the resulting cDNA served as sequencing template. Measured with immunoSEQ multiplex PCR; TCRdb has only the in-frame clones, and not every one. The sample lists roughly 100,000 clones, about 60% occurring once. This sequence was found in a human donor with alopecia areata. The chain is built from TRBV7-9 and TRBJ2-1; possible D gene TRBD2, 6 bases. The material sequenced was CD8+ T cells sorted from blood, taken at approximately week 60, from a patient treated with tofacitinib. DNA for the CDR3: TGTGCCAGCAGAGGGGACTCCCCCGTAGAGCAGTTCTTC. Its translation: CASRGDSPVEQFF.